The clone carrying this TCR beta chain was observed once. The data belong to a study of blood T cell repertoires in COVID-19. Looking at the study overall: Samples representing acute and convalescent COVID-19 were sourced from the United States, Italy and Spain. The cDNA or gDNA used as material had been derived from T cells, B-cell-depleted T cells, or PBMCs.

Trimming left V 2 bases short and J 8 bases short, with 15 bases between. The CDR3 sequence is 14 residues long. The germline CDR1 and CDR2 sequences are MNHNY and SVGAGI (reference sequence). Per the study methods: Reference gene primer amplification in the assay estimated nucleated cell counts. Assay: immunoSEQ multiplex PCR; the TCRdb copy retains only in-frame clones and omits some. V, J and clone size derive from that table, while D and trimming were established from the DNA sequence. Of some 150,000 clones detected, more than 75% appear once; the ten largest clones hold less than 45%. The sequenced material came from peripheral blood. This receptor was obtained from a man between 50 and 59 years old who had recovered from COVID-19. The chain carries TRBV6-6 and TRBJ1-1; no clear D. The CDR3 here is CASSYRVTQSEAFF. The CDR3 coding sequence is TGTGCCAGCAGTTACCGGGTCACCCAAAGCGAAGCTTTCTTT.